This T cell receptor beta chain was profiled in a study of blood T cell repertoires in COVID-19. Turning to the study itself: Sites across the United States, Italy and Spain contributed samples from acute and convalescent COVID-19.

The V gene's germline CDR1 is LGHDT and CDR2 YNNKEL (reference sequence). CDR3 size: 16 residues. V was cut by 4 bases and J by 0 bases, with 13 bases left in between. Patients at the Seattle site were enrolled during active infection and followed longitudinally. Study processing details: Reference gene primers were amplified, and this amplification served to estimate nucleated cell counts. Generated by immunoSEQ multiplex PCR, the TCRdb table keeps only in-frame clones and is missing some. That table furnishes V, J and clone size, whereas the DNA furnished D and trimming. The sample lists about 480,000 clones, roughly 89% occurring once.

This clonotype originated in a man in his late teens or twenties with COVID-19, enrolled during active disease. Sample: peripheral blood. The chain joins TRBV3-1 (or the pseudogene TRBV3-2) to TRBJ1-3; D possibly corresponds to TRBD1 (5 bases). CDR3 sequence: CASSPRGGDSGNTIYF. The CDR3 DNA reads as TGTGCCAGCAGCCCCCGGGGGGGGGACTCTGGAAACACCATATATTTT.